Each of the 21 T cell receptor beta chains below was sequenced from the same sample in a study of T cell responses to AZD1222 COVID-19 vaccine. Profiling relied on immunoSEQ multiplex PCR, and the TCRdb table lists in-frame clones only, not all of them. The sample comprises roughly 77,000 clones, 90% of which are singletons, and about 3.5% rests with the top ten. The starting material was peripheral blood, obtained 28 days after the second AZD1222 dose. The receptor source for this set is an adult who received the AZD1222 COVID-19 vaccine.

The CDR3 sequence: CASSGTGSTGELFF. The CDR3 bases are TGTGCCAGCAGCGGCACGGGGAGCACCGGGGAGCTGTTTTTT. The chain is built from TRBV5-4 and TRBJ2-2, with a weak D call TRBD2 (5 bases). Germline loops: CDR1 SGHNT, CDR2 YYREEE (reference sequence). Deletions cut 4 bases from V and 4 bases from J, with 11 bases between. This CDR3 spans 14 amino acids. Filled out from reference TRBV5-4 and TRBJ2-2, the complete variable domain reads ETGVTQSPTHLIKTRGQQVTLRCSSQSGHNTVSWYQQALGQGPQFIFQYYREEENGRGNFPPRFSGLQFPNYSSELNVNALELDDSALYLCASSGTGSTGELFFGEGSRLTVL.

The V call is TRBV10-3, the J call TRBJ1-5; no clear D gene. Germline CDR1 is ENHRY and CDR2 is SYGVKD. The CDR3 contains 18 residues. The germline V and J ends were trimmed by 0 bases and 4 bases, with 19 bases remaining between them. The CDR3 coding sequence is TGTGCCATCAGTGAGTCAGCATTCGCTTTGATGGGGAATCAGCCCCAGCATTTT. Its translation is CAISESAFALMGNQPQHF.

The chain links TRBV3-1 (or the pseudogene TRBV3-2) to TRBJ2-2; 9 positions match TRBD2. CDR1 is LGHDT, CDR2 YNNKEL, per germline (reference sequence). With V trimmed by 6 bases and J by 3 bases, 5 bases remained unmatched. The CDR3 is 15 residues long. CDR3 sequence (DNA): TGTGCCAGCAGAGGGCTAGCGGGACACACCGGGGAGCTGTTTTTT. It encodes CASRGLAGHTGELFF.

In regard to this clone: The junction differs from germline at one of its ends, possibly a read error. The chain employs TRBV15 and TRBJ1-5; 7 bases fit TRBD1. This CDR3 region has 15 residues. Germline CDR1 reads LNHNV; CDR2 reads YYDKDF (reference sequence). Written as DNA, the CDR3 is TGTGCCACCAAACGCGGGACAGACCCTAATCGGCCCCAGCATTTT. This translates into CATKRGTDPNRPQHF. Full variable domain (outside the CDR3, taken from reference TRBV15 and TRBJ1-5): DAMVIQNPRYQVTQFGKPVTLSCSQTLNHNVMYWYQQKSSQAPKLLFHYYDKDFNNEADTPDNFQSRRPNTSFCFLDIRSPGLGDTAMYLCATKRGTDPNRPQHFGDGTRLSIL.

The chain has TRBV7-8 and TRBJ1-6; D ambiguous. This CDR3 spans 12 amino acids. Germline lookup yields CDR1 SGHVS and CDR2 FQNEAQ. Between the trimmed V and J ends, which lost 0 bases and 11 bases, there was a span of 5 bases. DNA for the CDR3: TGTGCCAGCAGCTTAGCAGAACCACCCCTCCACTTT. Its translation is CASSLAEPPLHF.

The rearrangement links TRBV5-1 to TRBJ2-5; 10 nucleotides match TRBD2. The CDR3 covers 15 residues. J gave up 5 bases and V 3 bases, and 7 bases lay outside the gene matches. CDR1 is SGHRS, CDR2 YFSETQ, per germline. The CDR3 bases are TGCGCCAGCAGCTGGAGCGGGGGGGCTAGGGAGACCCAGTACTTC. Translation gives CASSWSGGARETQYF.

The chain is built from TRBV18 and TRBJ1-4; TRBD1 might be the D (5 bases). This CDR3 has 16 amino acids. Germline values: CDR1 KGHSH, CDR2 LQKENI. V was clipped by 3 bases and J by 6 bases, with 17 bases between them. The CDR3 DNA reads TGTGCCAGCTCACCGGGGGAGTCGGGGGATGATGAAAAACTGTTTTTT. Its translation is CASSPGESGDDEKLFF. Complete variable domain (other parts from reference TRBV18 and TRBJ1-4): NAGVMQNPRHLVRRRGQEARLRCSPMKGHSHVYWYRQLPEEGLKFMVYLQKENIIDESGMPKERFSAEFPKEGPSILRIQQVVRGDSAAYFCASSPGESGDDEKLFFGSGTQLSVL.

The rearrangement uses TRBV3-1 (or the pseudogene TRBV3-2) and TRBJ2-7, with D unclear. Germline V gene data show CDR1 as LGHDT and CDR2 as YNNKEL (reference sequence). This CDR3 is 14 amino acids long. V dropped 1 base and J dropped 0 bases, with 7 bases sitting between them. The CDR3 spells CASSQVPSSYEQYF. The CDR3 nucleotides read TGTGCCAGCAGCCAAGTACCAAGCTCCTACGAGCAGTACTTC.

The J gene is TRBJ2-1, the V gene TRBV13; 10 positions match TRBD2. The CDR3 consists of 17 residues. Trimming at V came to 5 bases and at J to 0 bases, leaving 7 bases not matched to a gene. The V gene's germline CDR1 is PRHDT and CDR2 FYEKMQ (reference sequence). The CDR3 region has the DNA TGTGCCAGCAGCCGTAGCGGGAGGTGGAGCTCCTACAATGAGCAGTTCTTC. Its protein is CASSRSGRWSSYNEQFF.

The DNA for the CDR3 is TGTGCCATCAGAGAATTCGGGACAAGCTTTAGCTCCTATAATTCACCCCTCCACTTT. This codes for CAIREFGTSFSSYNSPLHF. The V and J genes are TRBV10-3 and TRBJ1-6; tentatively, D is TRBD1 (6 bases). V lost 6 bases to trimming and J lost 0 bases, with 21 bases between them. The CDR3 length is 19 residues. Germline CDR1 reads ENHRY; CDR2 reads SYGVKD.

This CDR3 reads CATSDPPTASSGANVLTF. DNA of the CDR3: TGTGCCACCAGTGATCCGCCGACCGCGAGCTCCGGGGCCAACGTCCTGACTTTC. The V and J genes are TRBV24-1 and TRBJ2-6; D not resolved. Trimming took off 3 bases at V and 4 bases at J, with 18 bases between the two ends. Germline CDR1 KGHDR, CDR2 SFDVKD. The CDR3 length is 18 residues.

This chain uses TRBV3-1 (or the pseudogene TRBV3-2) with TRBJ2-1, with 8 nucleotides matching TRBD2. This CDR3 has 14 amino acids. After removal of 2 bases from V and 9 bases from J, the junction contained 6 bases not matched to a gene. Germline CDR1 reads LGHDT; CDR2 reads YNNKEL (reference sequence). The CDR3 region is CASSQRGGPGEQFF. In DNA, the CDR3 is TGTGCCAGCAGCCAACGGGGGGGCCCTGGTGAGCAGTTCTTC.

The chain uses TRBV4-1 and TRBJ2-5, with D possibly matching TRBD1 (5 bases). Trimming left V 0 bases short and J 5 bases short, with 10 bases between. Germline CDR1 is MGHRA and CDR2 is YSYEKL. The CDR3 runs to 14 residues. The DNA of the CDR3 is TGCGCCAGCAGCCAAGATGACAGCCGCGAGACCCAGTACTTC. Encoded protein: CASSQDDSRETQYF.

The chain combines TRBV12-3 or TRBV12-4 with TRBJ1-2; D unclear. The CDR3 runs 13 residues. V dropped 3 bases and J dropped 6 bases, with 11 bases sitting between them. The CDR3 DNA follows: TGTGCCAGCAGTTTCAGCGAAGGCAATGGCTACACCTTC. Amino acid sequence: CASSFSEGNGYTF.

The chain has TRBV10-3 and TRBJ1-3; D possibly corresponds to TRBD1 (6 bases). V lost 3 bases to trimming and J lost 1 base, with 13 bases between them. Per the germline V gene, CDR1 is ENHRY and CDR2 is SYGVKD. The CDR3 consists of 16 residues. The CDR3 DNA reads TGTGCCATCAGTGAAGGGGGGCAGGGATCTGGAAACACCATATATTTT. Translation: CAISEGGQGSGNTIYF.

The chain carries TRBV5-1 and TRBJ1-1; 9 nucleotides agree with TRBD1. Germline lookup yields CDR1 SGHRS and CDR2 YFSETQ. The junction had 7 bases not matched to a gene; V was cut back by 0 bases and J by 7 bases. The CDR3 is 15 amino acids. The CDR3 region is CASSLGDRVNSEAFF. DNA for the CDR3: TGCGCCAGCAGCTTGGGGGACAGGGTTAATAGTGAAGCTTTCTTT.

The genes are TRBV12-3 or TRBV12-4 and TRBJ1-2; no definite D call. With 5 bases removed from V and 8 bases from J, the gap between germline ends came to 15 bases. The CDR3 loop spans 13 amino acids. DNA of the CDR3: TGTGCCAGCAGTCCCGGACTTGTGAGGGGCTACACCTTC. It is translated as CASSPGLVRGYTF.

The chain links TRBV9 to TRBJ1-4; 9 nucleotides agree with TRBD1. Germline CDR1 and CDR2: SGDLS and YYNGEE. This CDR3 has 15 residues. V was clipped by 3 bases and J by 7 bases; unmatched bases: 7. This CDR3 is CASSGGTGWSEKLFF. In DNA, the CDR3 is TGTGCCAGCAGCGGTGGGACAGGGTGGAGTGAAAAACTGTTTTTT.

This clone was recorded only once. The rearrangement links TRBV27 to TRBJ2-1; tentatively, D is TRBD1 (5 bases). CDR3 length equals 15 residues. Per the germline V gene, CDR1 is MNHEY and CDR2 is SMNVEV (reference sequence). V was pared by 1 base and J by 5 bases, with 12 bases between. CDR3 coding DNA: TGTGCCAGCAGTTTATTAGTAGGGGCCCACAATGAGCAGTTCTTC. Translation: CASSLLVGAHNEQFF.

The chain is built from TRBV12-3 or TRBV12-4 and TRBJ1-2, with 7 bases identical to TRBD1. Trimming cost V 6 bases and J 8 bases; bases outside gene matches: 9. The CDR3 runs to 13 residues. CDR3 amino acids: CASSSRDSVGYTF. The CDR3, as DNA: TGTGCCAGCAGCTCCCGGGACAGTGTGGGCTACACCTTC.

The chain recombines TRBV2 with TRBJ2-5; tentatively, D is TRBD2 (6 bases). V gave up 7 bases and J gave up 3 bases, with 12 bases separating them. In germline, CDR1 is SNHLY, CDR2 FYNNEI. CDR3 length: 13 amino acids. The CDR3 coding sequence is TGTGCCAGCAACCGGGACTTTGAAGAGACCCAGTACTTC. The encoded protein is CASNRDFEETQYF.